This record looks at one T cell receptor beta chain sequence and its context. CDR1 MNHEY and CDR2 SVGAGI come from the germline V gene. V lost 2 bases to trimming and J lost 5 bases, with 3 bases between them. CDR3 length: 11 residues. The patients, who ranged from 18 to 65 in age, presented with newly diagnosed hyperthyroidism lasting under 2 months. This sample is part of a study of T cells in Graves' hyperthyroidism and ophthalmopathy. It was RNA transcripts that yielded the amplified TCR beta CDR3 regions. TCR CDR3 underwent first-round RT-PCR with the HTBI primer set. TCRdb independently ran MiXCR on the multiplex PCR reads; one entry per CDR3 protein. The sample includes about 840,000 distinct CDR3 sequences, around 39% seen only once; the top ten take 8.9%.

Sequencing used blood. The chain links TRBV6-5 to TRBJ1-1; D gene ambiguous. The source is a man between 18 and 29 years old with Graves' hyperthyroidism. The CDR3 loop is CASSYLTEAFF. DNA of the CDR3: TGTGCCAGCAGTTACCTAACTGAAGCTTTCTTT.